A selection of T cell receptor beta chains follows, all from one sample in a study of PD-1 and CTLA-4 blockade in melanoma. Measured with immunoSEQ multiplex PCR; TCRdb has only the in-frame clones, and not every one. Among 7,000 to 8,500 clones, over 70% were seen once, and the ten largest hold 30% to 45%. Sequenced material: CD8+ T cells from peripheral blood, taken before anti-PD-1 treatment. Receptor source: a human donor with melanoma. Both conserved end residues are trimmed from each CDR3.

TRBV30,TRBJ2-3,AWSRLAGGSTDTQY
TRBV12-3/TRBV12-4,TRBJ2-2,ASSFVGELF
TRBV5-1,TRBJ2-7,ASSLGQGATYEQY
TRBV6-5,TRBJ2-7,ASSYSGGSSSYEQY
TRBV2,TRBJ1-2,ASSDSGFNYGYT
TRBV7-9,TRBJ2-1,ASGDSYNEQF
TRBV27,TRBJ1-1,ASSLSTVLPLDTEAF
TRBV13,TRBJ1-4,ASSLRGREKLF
TRBV13,TRBJ2-1,ASRAGQGSYNEQF
TRBV13,TRBJ1-2,ASSTQGALGYT
TRBV11-2,TRBJ2-1,ASSLERYNEQF
TRBV6-2/TRBV6-3,TRBJ2-1,ASSYGAGASYNEQF
TRBV7-8,TRBJ2-7,ASSLVDMYYEQY
TRBV5-1,TRBJ2-2,ASSSYGRGPTGELF
TRBV11-2,TRBJ2-7,ASSSGLAGESYEQY
TRBV10-2,TRBJ1-2,ASRNLGQGFAGYT
TRBV6-2/TRBV6-3,TRBJ1-1,ASSYRRTGLNTEAF
TRBV7-8,TRBJ1-1,ASSRYGGGNTEAF
TRBV5-4,TRBJ1-2,ASSLQGYGYT
TRBV11-2,TRBJ2-1,ASSPGGWQF
TRBV27,TRBJ1-6,ASTPEKRSDSPLH
TRBV6-4,TRBJ2-2,ASSDKTRGQGAVGELF
TRBV4-3,TRBJ2-3,ASSQDRQGDTQY
TRBV25-1,TRBJ2-7,ASSESTPGTKSSYEQY
TRBV7-9,TRBJ2-7,ASSSVTYEQY
TRBV7-6,TRBJ2-7,ASSFTGATYEQY
TRBV5-1,TRBJ1-4,ASSLAAGEKLF
TRBV10-2,TRBJ2-7,ASSEVGGSYEQY
TRBV5-1,TRBJ2-1,ASSFYPRQDNEQF
TRBV12-3/TRBV12-4,TRBJ2-7,ASSFSQEQY
TRBV7-2,TRBJ2-3,ASSWPTLMNSRILDTQY